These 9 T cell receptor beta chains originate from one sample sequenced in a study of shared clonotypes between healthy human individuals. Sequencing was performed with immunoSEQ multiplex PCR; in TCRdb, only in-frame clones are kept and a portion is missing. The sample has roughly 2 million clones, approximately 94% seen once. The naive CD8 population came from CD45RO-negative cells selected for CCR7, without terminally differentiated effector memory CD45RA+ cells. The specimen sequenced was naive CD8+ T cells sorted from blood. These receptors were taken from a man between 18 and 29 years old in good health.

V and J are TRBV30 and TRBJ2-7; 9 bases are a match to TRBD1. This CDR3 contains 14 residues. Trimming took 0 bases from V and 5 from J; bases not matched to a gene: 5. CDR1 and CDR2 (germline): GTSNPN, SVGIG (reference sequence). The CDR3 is CAWSVGQGSDEQYF. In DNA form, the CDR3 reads TGTGCCTGGAGTGTCGGACAGGGGAGCGACGAGCAGTACTTC.

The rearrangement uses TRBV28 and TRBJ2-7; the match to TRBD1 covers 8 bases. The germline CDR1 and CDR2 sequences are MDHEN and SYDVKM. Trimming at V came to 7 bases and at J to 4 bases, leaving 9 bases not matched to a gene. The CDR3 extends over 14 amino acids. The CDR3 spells CASNAGGAEYEQYF. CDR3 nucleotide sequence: TGTGCCAGCAATGCAGGGGGCGCCGAGTACGAGCAGTACTTC.

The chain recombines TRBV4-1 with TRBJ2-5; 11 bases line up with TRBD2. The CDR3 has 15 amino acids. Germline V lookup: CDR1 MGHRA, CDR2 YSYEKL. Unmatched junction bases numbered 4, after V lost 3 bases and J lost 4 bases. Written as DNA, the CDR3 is TGCGCCAGCAGCCAGTTTAGCGGGGGGGCAGAGACCCAGTACTTC. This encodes CASSQFSGGAETQYF.

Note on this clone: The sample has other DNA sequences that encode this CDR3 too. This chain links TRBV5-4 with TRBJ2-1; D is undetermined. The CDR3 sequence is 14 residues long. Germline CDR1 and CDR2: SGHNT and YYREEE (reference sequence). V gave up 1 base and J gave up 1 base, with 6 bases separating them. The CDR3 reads CASSLFGSYNEQFF. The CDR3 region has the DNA TGTGCCAGCAGCTTGTTCGGTTCCTACAATGAGCAGTTCTTC.

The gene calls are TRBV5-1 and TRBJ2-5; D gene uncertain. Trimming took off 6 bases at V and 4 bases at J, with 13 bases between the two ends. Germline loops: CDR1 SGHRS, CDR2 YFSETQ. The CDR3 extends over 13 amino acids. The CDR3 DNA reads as TGCGCCAGCAACCCCGGCGTAGGAGAGACCCAGTACTTC. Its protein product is CASNPGVGETQYF.

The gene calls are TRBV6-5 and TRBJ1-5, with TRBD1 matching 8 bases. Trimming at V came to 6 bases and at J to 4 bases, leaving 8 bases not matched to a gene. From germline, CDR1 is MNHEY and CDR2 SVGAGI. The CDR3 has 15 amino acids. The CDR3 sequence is CASRLGQGVNQPQHF. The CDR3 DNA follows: TGTGCCAGCAGACTCGGACAGGGCGTAAATCAGCCCCAGCATTTT.

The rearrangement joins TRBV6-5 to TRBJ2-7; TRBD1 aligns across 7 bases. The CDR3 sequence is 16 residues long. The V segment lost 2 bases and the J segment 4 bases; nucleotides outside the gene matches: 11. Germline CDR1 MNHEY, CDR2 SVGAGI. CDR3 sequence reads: CASSYLGAGGGYEQYF. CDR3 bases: TGTGCCAGCAGTTACCTCGGGGCAGGGGGTGGGTACGAGCAGTACTTC.

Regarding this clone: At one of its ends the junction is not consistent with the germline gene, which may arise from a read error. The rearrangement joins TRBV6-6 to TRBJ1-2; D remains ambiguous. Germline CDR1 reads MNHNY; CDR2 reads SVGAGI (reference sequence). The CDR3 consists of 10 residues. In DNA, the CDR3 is TGTGCCAGCAGTTCCGGGCAGACCTTTTTC. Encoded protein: CASSSGQTFF.

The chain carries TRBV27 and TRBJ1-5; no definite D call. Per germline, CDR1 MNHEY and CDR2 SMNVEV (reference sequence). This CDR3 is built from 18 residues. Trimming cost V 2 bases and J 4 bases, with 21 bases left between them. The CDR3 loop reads CASSLVYYGRAGNQPQHF. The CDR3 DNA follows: TGTGCCAGCAGTTTAGTCTACTACGGGAGGGCCGGGAATCAGCCCCAGCATTTT.